The 12 T cell receptor beta chains below all came from one sample that was sequenced in a study of beta chain features in type 1 diabetes. Sequencing targeted expressed TCRB transcripts, as all isolated RNA had been reverse transcribed. The repertoire was sequenced with immunoSEQ multiplex PCR; TCRdb's copy has only in-frame clones and lacks some. The sample gives around 160,000 clones, 50% to 70% of which show up once; around 0.096% is in the top ten. No cognate antigen is known for these TCRs. Points from the study as a whole: Shorter TCRB CDR3s, moderately but significantly so, were found in Type 1 diabetes patients in all four CD4+ subsets.

Sample: naive CD4+ T cells from blood. Receptors originate from a man aged 25-45 years with type 1 diabetes.

The chain couples TRBV29-1 to TRBJ1-2; 7 positions match TRBD1. The trim removed 1 base at V and 2 bases at J, leaving 1 base unmatched. This CDR3 is built from 13 residues. Germline V gene lookup returns CDR1 SQVTM and CDR2 ANQGSEA. The CDR3 reads CSVEVGQNYGYTF. The CDR3 nucleotides read TGCAGCGTTGAAGTGGGACAGAACTATGGCTACACCTTC.

The chain has TRBV30 and TRBJ2-7; the D call may be TRBD1 or TRBD2 (5 bases each). The CDR3 runs to 12 residues. Germline lookup yields CDR1 GTSNPN and CDR2 SVGIG (reference sequence). V lost 4 bases to trimming and J lost 7 bases, with 14 bases between them. The chain's CDR3 is CAWMGRPGEQYF. The CDR3 DNA reads as TGTGCCTGGATGGGACGGCCGGGGGAGCAGTACTTC.

This clone was recorded only once. V usage is TRBV23-1 and J usage is TRBJ2-5, with 8 positions matching TRBD1. TRBV23-1 is designated an ORF whose function remains uncertain. J lost 4 bases, V lost 4 bases, and 8 bases had no gene match. The CDR3 totals 15 residues. CDR3 protein: CASSLGTGSRETQYF. The DNA for the CDR3 is TGCGCCAGCAGTCTCGGGACAGGCTCAAGAGAGACCCAGTACTTC.

The chain couples TRBV30 to TRBJ1-2; 8 nucleotides line up with TRBD1. The germline gives CDR1 GTSNPN, CDR2 SVGIG (reference sequence). CDR3 length equals 15 residues. With V trimmed by 8 bases and J by 4 bases, 15 bases remained unmatched. The CDR3 loop reads CASDSTGGYFYGYTF. The CDR3 bases are TGTGCCAGCGACTCAACAGGGGGATACTTCTATGGCTACACCTTC.

V and J are TRBV30 and TRBJ2-3; D remains unclear. In germline, CDR1 is GTSNPN, CDR2 SVGIG (reference sequence). The CDR3 length is 13 residues. V lost 0 bases and J lost 1, with 5 bases in between. CDR3 sequence (DNA): TGTGCCTGGAGTGTATCGGGCACAGATACGCAGTATTTT. Translated, it gives CAWSVSGTDTQYF.

The chain couples TRBV29-1 to TRBJ1-1; D is unresolved. CDR1 is SQVTM, CDR2 ANQGSEA, per germline. Trimming shortened V by 6 bases and J by 2 bases, and 13 bases separated the two germline ends. This CDR3 spans 13 amino acids. The CDR3 nucleotides are TGCAGCGTCGCGCCGAAACGAAACACTGAAGCTTTCTTT. Amino acid sequence: CSVAPKRNTEAFF.

This clone appeared once. This chain links TRBV29-1 with TRBJ1-6; perhaps TRBD1 as D (5 bases). Germline-derived CDR1 and CDR2 are SQVTM and ANQGSEA. This CDR3 has 13 residues. V dropped 6 bases and J dropped 3 bases, with 9 bases sitting between them. CDR3 in DNA: TGCAGCGTAGGGGTCGACTATAATTCACCCCTCCACTTT. It codes for CSVGVDYNSPLHF.

The table lists this clone with a few counts. Other DNA sequences within the sample encode an identical CDR3. The chain combines TRBV30 with TRBJ1-1; D gene unclear. The CDR3 sequence is 13 residues long. CDR1 GTSNPN and CDR2 SVGIG come from the germline V gene (reference sequence). Trimming pared 0 bases from V and 1 base from J, leaving 6 bases between. The CDR3 sequence is CAWSVQGNTEAFF. CDR3 bases: TGTGCCTGGAGTGTACAAGGGAACACTGAAGCTTTCTTT.

This clone was seen a few times. The rearrangement links TRBV29-1 to TRBJ2-7, with 8 bases that match TRBD1. In germline, CDR1 is SQVTM, CDR2 ANQGSEA. The V gene end was trimmed by 5 bases and the J gene end by 6 bases; junction bases not matched to a gene: 12. This CDR3 has 14 residues. The CDR3 region has the DNA TGCAGCGTTCTCGCTTACGGACAGGGCGGCGAGCAGTACTTC. Protein product: CSVLAYGQGGEQYF.

The V gene is TRBV7-9, the J gene TRBJ2-5; 7 bases line up with TRBD2. CDR1 and CDR2 (germline): SEHNR, FQNEAQ (reference sequence). The CDR3 spans 15 residues. Trimming cost V 1 base and J 6 bases; bases outside gene matches: 8. CDR3 residues: CASSLVGRVMKTQYF. DNA for the CDR3: TGTGCCAGCAGCTTAGTGGGGAGGGTGATGAAGACCCAGTACTTC.

This clone was counted a single time. The V gene is TRBV7-9, the J gene TRBJ2-1; D not resolved. V lost 5 bases to trimming and J lost 0 bases, with 14 bases between them. The CDR3 has 16 residues. Germline V gives CDR1 SEHNR, CDR2 FQNEAQ (reference sequence). The CDR3 DNA follows: TGTGCCAGCAGCGCCCGAGGAGATAGCTCCTACAATGAGCAGTTCTTC. Protein product: CASSARGDSSYNEQFF.

This clone has a single count. V gene TRBV7-2 combines with J gene TRBJ1-5, with 8 bases aligning to TRBD1. The germline gives CDR1 SGHTA, CDR2 FQGNSA. The CDR3 sequence is 15 residues long. J gave up 3 bases and V 5 bases, and 6 bases lay outside the gene matches. The CDR3 loop is CASSLWTGSNQPQHF. CDR3 sequence (DNA): TGTGCCAGCAGCCTCTGGACAGGGTCCAATCAGCCCCAGCATTTT.